This is a list of T cell receptor beta chains from one sample in a study of persistence of HIV-infected CD4 T cells. The antigens for these receptors are not known. Generated by immunoSEQ multiplex PCR, the TCRdb table keeps only in-frame clones and is missing some. The top ten clones hold around 0.94% of a sample with 30,000 or so clones, 75% to 85% of them seen once. The sample here was CD4+ T cells sorted from PBMCs after 18-hour stimulation, taken from a patient who received antiretroviral therapy. These receptors originate from an adult man with HIV who was CMV-seropositive. The CDR3 runs from the conserved cysteine through the conserved F or W. The D gene is left open where the match is weak. Clone size is not always given. Where it is, it says once, few, many or a class for expanded clones.

d_call	clone_size	v_call	j_call	cdr3_nt	cdr3_aa
.	.	TRBV29-1	TRBJ1-5	TGCAGCGTTGCAGACGGGTTCATTGGCAATCAGCCCCAGCATTTT	CSVADGFIGNQPQHF
TRBD1	.	TRBV5-4	TRBJ2-1	TGTGCCAGCAGCTTTTCCGGGACAGGGGAGAAGGAGCAGTTCTTC	CASSFSGTGEKEQFF
TRBD2	few	TRBV29-1	TRBJ2-3	TGCAGCGTTGAACCCGTCCGTCCCGGGACTAGCGGGGGCACAGATACGCAGTATTTT	CSVEPVRPGTSGGTDTQYF
TRBD2	few	TRBV18	TRBJ2-3	TGTGCCAGCTCACCAACTAGCGGGGGGGGCACAGATACGCAGTATTTT	CASSPTSGGGTDTQYF
TRBD1	.	TRBV7-8	TRBJ2-2	TGTGCCAGCAGCTCCCCGGGACAGGGGAACACCGGGGAGCTGTTTTTT	CASSSPGQGNTGELFF
TRBD2	.	TRBV5-1	TRBJ2-2	TGCGCCAGCAGCATCGGGGGGTCTATACCTGGGGAGCTGTTTTTT	CASSIGGSIPGELFF
TRBD1	.	TRBV7-9	TRBJ2-7	TGTGCCAGCAGCTCGGGACAGGTGGGTTTCTACGAGCAGTACTTC	CASSSGQVGFYEQYF
TRBD1	.	TRBV5-6	TRBJ1-4	TGTGCCAGCAGCTTGGCCGGGCGACAGGGCCCCAATGAAAAACTGTTTTTT	CASSLAGRQGPNEKLFF
TRBD2	.	TRBV18	TRBJ2-2	TGTGCCAGCTCACCAGGACTAGAGGCGGAGCTGTTTTTT	CASSPGLEAELFF
.	.	TRBV7-9	TRBJ2-5	TGTGCCAGCAGCCCCAGGGTAATCGGGGAGACCCAGTACTTC	CASSPRVIGETQYF
TRBD1	few	TRBV9	TRBJ2-5	TGTGCCAGCAGCGAGGGGGCGCGGGAGACCCAGTACTTC	CASSEGARETQYF
TRBD1	.	TRBV14	TRBJ2-3	TGTGCCAGCAGCCAAGTGACAGGGTACCTGAATACGCAGTATTTT	CASSQVTGYLNTQYF
.	.	TRBV5-6	TRBJ2-5	TGTGCCAGCAGCTTGGGCCTCGGGCAAGAGACCCAGTACTTC	CASSLGLGQETQYF
.	.	TRBV28	TRBJ2-3	TGTGCCAGCAGTTTCACATTTGGTGGAACAGATACGCAGTATTTT	CASSFTFGGTDTQYF
.	.	TRBV7-9	TRBJ2-7	TGTGCCAGCAGCTTAACCAGCACCTACGAGCAGTACTTC	CASSLTSTYEQYF
.	.	TRBV6-5	TRBJ2-2	TGTGCCAGCAGGAGAGCGGTGAACACCGGGGAGCTGTTTTTT	CASRRAVNTGELFF
.	.	TRBV11-3	TRBJ2-1	TGTGCCAGCAGCTTATTAGGAGCTAGCTCCTACAATGAGCAGTTCTTC	CASSLLGASSYNEQFF